Below, 7 T cell receptor beta chains from the same sample are listed, as sequenced in a study of T cells expressing NK-cell markers (dated by TCRdb to 2018 to 2021). The library was made by 5' RACE. The sample was run on an Illumina HiSeq 2000. One entry per CDR3 protein sequence results from the TCRdb reprocessing of the reads, with DNA left out. The table of this sample itemizes 350,000 to 450,000 distinct CDR3 sequences. Roughly 5.2% of the sample is held by the ten biggest clonotypes. Sample: blood T cells: a sorted CD56 or NKG2C T cell subset, CD4+ or CD8+ T cells, or bulk PBMC T cells (not recorded which). These receptors all stem from a man aged 18 to 69 in good health.

V usage is TRBV19 and J usage is TRBJ2-7. Per the germline V gene, CDR1 is LNHDA and CDR2 is SQIVND (reference sequence). The CDR3 is 15 amino acids. Here the CDR3 reads CASSKRPDSSGEQYF. Looking up the rest from reference TRBV19 and TRBJ2-7 gives the full variable domain: DGGITQSPKYLFRKEGQNVTLSCEQNLNHDAMYWYRQDPGQGLRLIYYSQIVNDFQKGDIAEGYSVSREKKESFPLTVTSAQKNPTAFYLCASSKRPDSSGEQYFGPGTRLTVT.

The V and J genes are TRBV4-2 and TRBJ1-3; no DNA is available, so the TRBD1 call from TCRdb remains unchecked. Per germline, CDR1 LGHNA and CDR2 YNFKEQ. The CDR3 runs to 16 residues. The CDR3 loop is CASSQAPGDAGNTIYF.

J is TRBJ2-5 and V is TRBV7-2; the TCRdb D gene call, TRBD1, has no DNA to confirm it. CDR1 is SGHTA and CDR2 is FQGNSA in the germline V gene. The CDR3 totals 15 residues. CDR3 residues: CASSRTGGQQETQYF.

This rearrangement joins TRBV6-1 to TRBJ2-2. The CDR3 is 14 residues long. In germline, CDR1 is MNHNS, CDR2 SASEGT. CDR3 sequence: CATRVASNTGELFF.

The rearrangement uses TRBV5-5 and TRBJ2-5; TCRdb names TRBD1, which stays unverified in the absence of DNA. The CDR3 runs 16 residues. In germline, CDR1 is SGHKS, CDR2 YYEKEE (reference sequence). Here the CDR3 reads CASSLAGQGAEETQYF.

The CDR3 sequence is CASSPLGESMGEQFF. The chain carries TRBV5-4 and TRBJ2-1; the TCRdb D gene call, TRBD2, has no DNA to confirm it. The CDR3 extends over 15 amino acids. Germline CDR1 and CDR2: SGHNT and YYREEE (reference sequence). The whole variable domain, filled in from reference TRBV5-4 and TRBJ2-1, reads ETGVTQSPTHLIKTRGQQVTLRCSSQSGHNTVSWYQQALGQGPQFIFQYYREEENGRGNFPPRFSGLQFPNYSSELNVNALELDDSALYLCASSPLGESMGEQFFGPGTRLTVL.

The J gene is TRBJ2-1, the V gene TRBV12-3 or TRBV12-4. This CDR3 is 15 amino acids long. The CDR3 reads CASSLGRGAYNEQFF.